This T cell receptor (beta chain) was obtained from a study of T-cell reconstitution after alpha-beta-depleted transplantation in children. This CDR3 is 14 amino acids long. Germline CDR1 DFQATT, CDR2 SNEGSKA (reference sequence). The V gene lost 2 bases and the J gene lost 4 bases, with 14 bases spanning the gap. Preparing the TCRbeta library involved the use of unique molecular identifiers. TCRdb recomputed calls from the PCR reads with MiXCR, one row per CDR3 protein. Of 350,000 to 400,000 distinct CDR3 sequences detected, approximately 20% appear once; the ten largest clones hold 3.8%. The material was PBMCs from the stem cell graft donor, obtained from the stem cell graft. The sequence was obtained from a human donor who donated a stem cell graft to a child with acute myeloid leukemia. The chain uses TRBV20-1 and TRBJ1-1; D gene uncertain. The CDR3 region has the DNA TGCAGTGCTAGACTTGGCGGAGGGAGCACTGAAGCTTTCTTT. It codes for CSARLGGGSTEAFF.